The 21 T cell receptor beta chains below were found in one sample sequenced in a study of cytomegalovirus exposure and HLA in healthy donors. Primers: 60 Vbeta forward and 13 Jbeta reverse. Assay used: immunoSEQ multiplex PCR; TCRdb lists only in-frame clones, some missing. The sample lists around 62,000 clones; more than 70% were seen once. Specimen: PBMCs. Every receptor here comes from a man between 40 and 49 years old in good health and CMV-seronegative.

The chain uses TRBV7-9 and TRBJ1-4; D possibly corresponds to TRBD1 (6 bases). CDR1 is SEHNR, CDR2 FQNEAQ, per germline (reference sequence). The CDR3 runs 14 residues. With 3 bases removed from V and 4 bases from J, the gap between germline ends came to 9 bases. DNA for the CDR3: TGTGCCAGCAGCTTCAGGGGCGTTAATGAAAAACTGTTTTTT. Translating it yields CASSFRGVNEKLFF.

The CDR3 coding sequence is TGTGCCAGCAGTTACTCGGGGCCAGGCTACGAGCAGTACTTC. It translates to CASSYSGPGYEQYF. The chain links TRBV6-6 to TRBJ2-7, with TRBD1 as a possible D gene (5 bases). CDR1 and CDR2 from the germline V gene are MNHNY and SVGAGI (reference sequence). CDR3 length: 14 residues. V lost 0 bases and J lost 3, with 9 bases in between.

The chain carries TRBV7-9 and TRBJ2-7, with TRBD2 matching over 11 bases. The CDR3 is made up of 15 amino acids. CDR1 SEHNR and CDR2 FQNEAQ come from the germline V gene (reference sequence). V gave up 2 bases and J gave up 5 bases; unmatched junction bases: 5. The CDR3 DNA is TGTGCCAGCAGCTTATTCCTAGCGGGAGGCCACGAGCAGTACTTC. This encodes CASSLFLAGGHEQYF.

CDR3: CASRAEGAGGTGELFF. The DNA of the CDR3 is TGTGCCAGCAGGGCGGAGGGAGCGGGGGGCACCGGGGAGCTGTTTTTT. The chain recombines TRBV2 with TRBJ2-2; 9 positions agree with TRBD2. Germline trimming cut 6 bases from V and 4 bases from J; bases unmatched to any gene: 9. CDR3 size: 16 residues. The V gene's germline CDR1 is SNHLY and CDR2 FYNNEI.

This sequence joins TRBV10-1 and TRBJ2-7, with D maybe TRBD2 (6 bases). The CDR3 is 15 residues long. The V end was cut by 3 bases, the J end by 0 bases, with 12 bases between. In germline, CDR1 is WNHNN, CDR2 SYGVQD (reference sequence). The CDR3 region is CASSDGGASSYEQYF. The DNA of the CDR3 is TGCGCCAGCAGTGACGGAGGGGCTAGCTCCTACGAGCAGTACTTC.

The V and J genes are TRBV6-1 and TRBJ1-1, with D maybe TRBD1 (6 bases). The V and J ends lost 4 bases and 1 base respectively, with 16 bases between them. This CDR3 contains 16 residues. CDR1 is MNHNS and CDR2 is SASEGT in the germline V gene. The CDR3 DNA reads as TGTGCCAGCAGTGGGCCGGACAGCCGAAGGAACACTGAAGCTTTCTTT. Its translation: CASSGPDSRRNTEAFF.

The chain has TRBV19 and TRBJ2-7; 7 nucleotides align to TRBD2. J gave up 0 bases and V 6 bases, and 8 bases lay outside the gene matches. The CDR3 runs to 15 residues. CDR1 is LNHDA and CDR2 is SQIVND in the germline V gene (reference sequence). The CDR3 DNA follows: TGTGCCAGTAGCACGAGCGGGGTAAGCTCCTACGAGCAGTACTTC. Translation: CASSTSGVSSYEQYF.

The V and J genes are TRBV19 and TRBJ1-1; TRBD1 agrees at 9 bases. The CDR3 extends over 16 amino acids. Germline trimming cut 6 bases from V and 0 bases from J; bases unmatched to any gene: 8. Germline V gene data show CDR1 as LNHDA and CDR2 as SQIVND (reference sequence). The DNA of the CDR3 is TGTGCCAGTAGCCGGGACAGGGAGGGGTTGAACACTGAAGCTTTCTTT. Amino acid sequence: CASSRDREGLNTEAFF.

The chain joins TRBV6-6 to TRBJ1-1; no clear D. The germline V gene encodes CDR1 MNHNY and CDR2 SVGAGI (reference sequence). This CDR3 comprises 12 residues. Trimming removed 2 bases at V and 6 bases at J, with 7 bases between. This CDR3 is CASSYTAAEAFF. The CDR3, as DNA: TGTGCCAGCAGTTACACAGCGGCTGAAGCTTTCTTT.

This clone was detected only once. The chain couples TRBV9 to TRBJ2-7; 8 positions agree with TRBD2. J gave up 5 bases and V 0 bases, and 10 bases lay outside the gene matches. The germline V gene encodes CDR1 SGDLS and CDR2 YYNGEE. This CDR3 region has 16 residues. CDR3: CASSVAQREGQDEQYF. The CDR3 bases are TGTGCCAGCAGCGTAGCTCAACGGGAGGGCCAGGACGAGCAGTACTTC. Using reference TRBV9 and TRBJ2-7 for the parts outside the CDR3, the full variable domain is DSGVTQTPKHLITATGQRVTLRCSPRSGDLSVYWYQQSLDQGLQFLIQYYNGEERAKGNILERFSAQQFPDLHSELNLSSLELGDSALYFCASSVAQREGQDEQYFGPGTRLTVT.

The rearrangement uses TRBV7-9 and TRBJ1-2, with 7 bases matching TRBD1. The CDR3 runs to 14 residues. Germline CDR1 and CDR2: SEHNR and FQNEAQ (reference sequence). V lost 1 base to trimming and J lost 6 bases; unmatched junction nucleotides: 5. The chain's CDR3 is CASSLGGQSHGYTF. In DNA form, the CDR3 reads TGTGCCAGCAGCTTAGGGGGACAGTCCCATGGCTACACCTTC.

The CDR3 reads CASSEREQGNSPLHF. The CDR3, as DNA: TGTGCCAGCAGTGAACGTGAACAGGGGAATTCACCCCTCCACTTT. The chain couples TRBV6-1 to TRBJ1-6; 7 nucleotides match TRBD1. CDR3 length: 15 amino acids. With 2 bases clipped from V and 7 bases from J, the junction kept 5 bases outside the gene matches. The germline V gene encodes CDR1 MNHNS and CDR2 SASEGT.

This chain connects TRBV7-2 to TRBJ2-1; 8 nucleotides agree with TRBD2. This CDR3 has 15 amino acids. Germline loops: CDR1 SGHTA, CDR2 FQGNSA. The V segment lost 1 base and the J segment 4 bases; nucleotides outside the gene matches: 3. CDR3 amino acids: CASSLDRGGYNEQFF. CDR3 nucleotide sequence: TGTGCCAGCAGCTTAGACCGGGGGGGGTACAATGAGCAGTTCTTC.

The table lists this clone with a count of one. V gene TRBV27 combines with J gene TRBJ2-3; TRBD2 aligns across 16 bases. The germline V gene has CDR1 MNHEY and CDR2 SMNVEV (reference sequence). The trim removed 6 bases at V and 5 bases at J, leaving 8 bases unmatched. The CDR3 is 17 amino acids. DNA for the CDR3: TGTGCCAGCAGGGCCGGGACTAGCGGGAGGGCGGAAGATACGCAGTATTTT. It specifies CASRAGTSGRAEDTQYF.

Details on this clone: The same CDR3 also results from other DNA sequences found in this sample. The CDR3 here is CASSIQGFVNEQYF. The CDR3 region has the DNA TGTGCCAGCAGCATACAGGGATTCGTGAACGAGCAGTACTTC. This chain connects TRBV6-1 to TRBJ2-7; D is perhaps TRBD1 (6 bases). The CDR3 totals 14 residues. The V end lost 6 bases, the J end lost 5 bases, and 17 bases lay between the germline ends. Germline values: CDR1 MNHNS, CDR2 SASEGT.

The chain couples TRBV6-6 to TRBJ2-1; TRBD1 agrees at 8 bases. The CDR3 runs to 16 residues. Unmatched junction bases numbered 15, after V lost 6 bases and J lost 8 bases. Germline CDR1 reads MNHNY; CDR2 reads SVGAGI (reference sequence). The CDR3 reads CASRSDRGGFGHEQFF. The CDR3, as DNA: TGTGCCAGCAGGTCCGACAGGGGTGGGTTCGGGCATGAGCAGTTCTTC.

The J gene is TRBJ2-6, the V gene TRBV28; D might be TRBD2 (6 bases). Trimming took 5 bases from V and 0 from J, leaving 17 bases between them. Germline values: CDR1 MDHEN, CDR2 SYDVKM. The CDR3 contains 18 residues. The chain's CDR3 is CASSPSGESSSGANVLTF. In DNA, the CDR3 is TGTGCCAGCAGTCCGTCGGGAGAGAGTTCCTCTGGGGCCAACGTCCTGACTTTC.

The V gene is TRBV5-5, the J gene TRBJ2-7; TRBD1 matches 8 bases. The V segment lost 4 bases and the J segment 3 bases; nucleotides outside the gene matches: 6. This CDR3 spans 14 amino acids. Per the germline V gene, CDR1 is SGHKS and CDR2 is YYEKEE (reference sequence). The CDR3 DNA sequence: TGTGCCAGCAGCCGACCCACAGGGGGCTACGAGCAGTACTTC. Translation gives CASSRPTGGYEQYF.

The V and J genes are TRBV5-4 and TRBJ2-7; 15 bases are a match to TRBD2. The germline V gene has CDR1 SGHNT and CDR2 YYREEE (reference sequence). This CDR3 is 16 amino acids long. V shed 5 bases, J shed 5 bases, and the junction held 8 bases outside the gene matches. The CDR3 protein is CASSRTSGRATDEQYF. The CDR3, as DNA: TGTGCCAGCAGTCGGACTAGCGGGAGGGCAACCGACGAGCAGTACTTC.

The chain carries TRBV2 and TRBJ2-2; D possibly corresponds to TRBD2 (5 bases). V was cut by 7 bases and J by 5 bases, with 14 bases left in between. CDR1 and CDR2 from the germline V gene are SNHLY and FYNNEI. This CDR3 is built from 14 residues. DNA of the CDR3: TGTGCCAGCACATCCGACCGAGGGACCGGGGAGCTGTTTTTT. As protein: CASTSDRGTGELFF. The variable domain in full, with the rest retrieved from reference TRBV2 and TRBJ2-2, is EPEVTQTPSHQVTQMGQEVILRCVPISNHLYFYWYRQILGQKVEFLVSFYNNEISEKSEIFDDQFSVERPDGSNFTLKIRSTKLEDSAMYFCASTSDRGTGELFFGEGSRLTVL.

This chain uses TRBV9 with TRBJ2-2; TRBD2 agrees at 9 bases. The CDR3 is 18 amino acids. The germline V gene encodes CDR1 SGDLS and CDR2 YYNGEE. V lost 1 base, J lost 5 bases, and 12 bases stayed unmatched. CDR3 sequence reads: CASSVRLRAGGRTGELFF. The CDR3 DNA reads TGTGCCAGCAGCGTAAGGCTTCGAGCGGGAGGACGGACCGGGGAGCTGTTTTTT.